Listed below are T cell receptor beta chains from one sample, sequenced in a study of T cell repertoires in cytomegalovirus infection. TCRdb re-called the reads through MiXCR, storing one row per CDR3 protein. Altogether under 500,000 distinct CDR3 sequences are present, under 55% being singletons, with the ten largest covering about 41%. The antigens these receptors bind are not known. This specimen consisted of cultured PBMCs, obtained from culture after CMV antigen stimulation. The receptor set was obtained from a human donor in good health (CMV status not recorded). Some clones in this sample may be carry-over from other donors' samples. The CDR3 runs from the conserved cysteine through the conserved F or W. D genes are given only for firm matches. Expanded clones are given a class, and other clones once, few, many or no size at all.

clone_size: NA; j_call: TRBJ2-5; d_call: TRBD2; v_call: TRBV7-2; cdr3_nt: TGTGCCAGCAGCTTAGGAGCGGGGAGATCCGGGGGGACCCAGTACTTC; cdr3_aa: CASSLGAGRSGGTQYF
clone_size: once; j_call: TRBJ1-1; d_call: NA; v_call: TRBV20-1; cdr3_nt: TGCAGTACCAACAGGGAGCGGGACACTGAAGCTTTCTTT; cdr3_aa: CSTNRERDTEAFF
clone_size: NA; j_call: TRBJ2-7; d_call: NA; v_call: TRBV10-3; cdr3_nt: TGTGCCATCAGTGTAGACGCCTACGAGCAGTACTTC; cdr3_aa: CAISVDAYEQYF
clone_size: NA; j_call: TRBJ2-4; d_call: NA; v_call: TRBV5-3; cdr3_nt: TGTGCCAGAAGCTTTGGTATCTTC; cdr3_aa: CARSFGIF
clone_size: many; j_call: TRBJ1-4; d_call: NA; v_call: TRBV7-2; cdr3_nt: TGTGCCAGCAGCCCTCCCAATACTCAGTTTGAAAAACTGTTTTTT; cdr3_aa: CASSPPNTQFEKLFF
clone_size: few; j_call: TRBJ1-3; d_call: NA; v_call: TRBV18; cdr3_nt: TGTGCCAGCTCACCAATGGCCGTCCTCGGTGGAAACACCATATATTTT; cdr3_aa: CASSPMAVLGGNTIYF
clone_size: NA; j_call: TRBJ1-2; d_call: NA; v_call: TRBV7-6; cdr3_nt: TGTGCCAGCAGCTTCGCTGGGCTTAGGGATGGCTACACCTTC; cdr3_aa: CASSFAGLRDGYTF
clone_size: NA; j_call: TRBJ2-2; d_call: NA; v_call: TRBV5-4; cdr3_nt: TGTGCCAGCAGCTTAAGAGTGGCTAGGAACACCGGGGAGCTGTTTTTT; cdr3_aa: CASSLRVARNTGELFF
clone_size: NA; j_call: TRBJ2-1; d_call: NA; v_call: TRBV7-4; cdr3_nt: TGTGCCAGCAGCCAACCTGGTCCTAGCTCCTACAATGAGCAGTTCTTC; cdr3_aa: CASSQPGPSSYNEQFF
clone_size: NA; j_call: TRBJ2-7; d_call: NA; v_call: TRBV19; cdr3_nt: TGTGCCAGTAGAGGGGGAGCCTCCGGGGAGCAGTACTTC; cdr3_aa: CASRGGASGEQYF